What follows is one T cell receptor beta chain and its context. The antigen remains unidentified. This sample stems from a study of vaccination and CD4 T cells after COVID-19. Study-wide context: The authors used overlapping spike peptides from SARS-CoV-2, HCoV-NL63, HCoV-OC43 and HCoV-229E to stimulate cells. Notes on the study in general: Counts of SARS-CoV-2-reactive clonotypes had a median that went from about 20 to 38, a nonsignificant change.

The trim removed 0 bases at V and 4 bases at J, leaving 5 bases unmatched. Germline V CDR1 and CDR2: DFQATT, SNEGSKA (reference sequence). This CDR3 is built from 15 residues. The treatment was: roughly 11-day PBMC culture with coronavirus spike peptide pools or control peptides (ViraFEST assay). T cells were expanded with peptide pools, and expanded clonotypes were identified by TCR sequencing. The Oncomine TCR Beta short-read assay was what sequenced the DNA obtained from cultured CD4+ T cells. MiXCR was run by TCRdb on the PCR reads, yielding one entry per CDR3 protein. The sample has more than 13,000 distinct CDR3 sequences, roughly three fifths seen once.

The genes are TRBV20-1 and TRBJ1-1; 10 bases line up with TRBD1. The sample taken for sequencing was CD4+ T cells from blood, cultured in vitro. This clonotype was sampled from a human donor who had recovered from COVID-19. The CDR3 nucleotides read TGCAGTGCTAGAGATCCGGGACAGGGGACCACTGAAGCTTTCTTT. It encodes CSARDPGQGTTEAFF.